This T cell receptor beta chain was retrieved from a study of CD8 T cells in ankylosing spondylitis. The CDR3 totals 13 residues. Germline V gene data show CDR1 as SQVTM and CDR2 as ANQGSEA. The V and J ends lost 7 bases and 1 base respectively, with 13 bases between them. TCRdb used MiXCR to reprocess the 5' RACE reads, holding one entry per CDR3 protein. The data hold about 150,000 distinct CDR3 sequences, with roughly 11% observed a single time. Findings of the study overall: Researchers reportedly found disease-linked clones significantly enriched in matched ankylosing spondylitis synovial fluid.

Ten or more counts support this clonotype. No antigen is known for it. This sequence was found in a female donor with ankylosing spondylitis or in good health (not recorded which). Specimen: blood, either unsorted or a sorted T cell fraction (not recorded which). V and J are TRBV29-1 and TRBJ1-1; perhaps TRBD1 as D (5 bases). CDR3 bases: TGCAGCGCCTGCCTCGGGGGGAACACTGAAGCTTTCTTT. Protein product: CSACLGGNTEAFF.